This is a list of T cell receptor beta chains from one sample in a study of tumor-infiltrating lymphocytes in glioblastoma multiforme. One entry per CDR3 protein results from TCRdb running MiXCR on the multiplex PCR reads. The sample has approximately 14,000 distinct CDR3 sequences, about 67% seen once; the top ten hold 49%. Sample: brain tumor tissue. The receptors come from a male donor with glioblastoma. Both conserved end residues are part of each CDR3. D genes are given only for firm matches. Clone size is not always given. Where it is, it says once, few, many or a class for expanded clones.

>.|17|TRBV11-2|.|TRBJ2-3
TGTGCCAGCGGCTTAGATCCTGCAAACACTAGCAAAGACACGCAGTATTTT
CASGLDPANTSKDTQYF
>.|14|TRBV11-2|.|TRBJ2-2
TGTGCCAGCGCTGGGCAGTACTATGCCGGGGAGCTGTTTTTT
CASAGQYYAGELFF
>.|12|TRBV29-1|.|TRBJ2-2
TGCAGCGTTGAAGACGTACACGGGGAGCTGTTTTTT
CSVEDVHGELFF
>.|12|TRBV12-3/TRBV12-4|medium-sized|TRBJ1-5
TGTGCCAGCACCCGACCTAATCAGCCCCAGCATTTT
CASTRPNQPQHF
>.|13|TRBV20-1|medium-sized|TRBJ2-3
TGCAGTGCTAGCCGGGACTTAGCAGATACGCAGTATTTT
CSASRDLADTQYF
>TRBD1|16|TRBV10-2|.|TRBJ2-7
TGCGCCAGCAGTGTCGAGACAGGGGGCTGGTCCTTCGAGCAGTACTTT
CASSVETGGWSFEQYF
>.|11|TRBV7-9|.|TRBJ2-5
TGTGCCAGCCGCCAGCAAGAGACCCAGTACTTC
CASRQQETQYF
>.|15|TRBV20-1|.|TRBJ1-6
TGCAGTGCTTACCGGGACACTCGAGGGAGTTCACTCCTCCACTTT
CSAYRDTRGSSLLHF
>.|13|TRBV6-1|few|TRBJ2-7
TGTGCCAGCCACTTAGCTCCTCACTACGAGCAGCACTTC
CASHLAPHYEQHF
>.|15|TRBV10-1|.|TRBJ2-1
TGCGCCAGCAGTACCGGGACAAATGGGTACAATGAGCAGTTCTTC
CASSTGTNGYNEQFF
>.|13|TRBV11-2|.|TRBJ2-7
TGTGCCAGCAGTCACAACGCGTACTACGAGCAGTGCTTC
CASSHNAYYEQCF
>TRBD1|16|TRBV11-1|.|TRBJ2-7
TGTGCCAGCAGCTCAGCGTGTCCGGACAGGGGGTATGAGCAGTACTTC
CASSSACPDRGYEQYF
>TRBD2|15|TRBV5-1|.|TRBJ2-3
TGCGCCAGCAGCTTGAGGGCGGGAGGCGCAGATACGCAGTATTTT
CASSLRAGGADTQYF
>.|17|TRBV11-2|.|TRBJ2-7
TGTGCCAGCAGCTTATCCGCCACCGGGCAGGGGAACTACGAGCAGTACTTC
CASSLSATGQGNYEQYF
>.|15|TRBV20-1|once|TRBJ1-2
TGCAGTGCTAGATTGGTGGGGGTGGGCTCTTATGGCTACACCTTC
CSARLVGVGSYGYTF
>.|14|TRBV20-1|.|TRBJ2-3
TGCAGTGCTAGAGCTCCTTCCCGGGGGGATACGCAGTATTTT
CSARAPSRGDTQYF
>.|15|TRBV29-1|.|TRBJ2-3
TGCAGTGTTGAAGCCCGAAACGCGAGGCCAGATACGCAGTATTTT
CSVEARNARPDTQYF
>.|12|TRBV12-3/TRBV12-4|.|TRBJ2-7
TGTGTCAGCAGTTTAAGGCCGGGAAGGCAGTACTTC
CVSSLRPGRQYF
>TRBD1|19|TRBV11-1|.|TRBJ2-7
TGTGCCAGCAGCAGGAGGGACAGGGGTCGAGCGGTGAGCTCCTACGAGCAGTACTTC
CASSRRDRGRAVSSYEQYF
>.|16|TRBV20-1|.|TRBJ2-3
TGCAATGCTAGAGGTAGAGCAGACACTAGCACATATACGCAGTATTTT
CNARGRADTSTYTQYF
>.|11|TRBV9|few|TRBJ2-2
TGTGCCAGTGGAGTCACCGGGGAGCTGTTTTTT
CASGVTGELFF
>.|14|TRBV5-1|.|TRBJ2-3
TGCGTAAGCAGCCAGGACCGACACATAGATACGCAGTATTTT
CVSSQDRHIDTQYF
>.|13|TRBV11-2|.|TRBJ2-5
TGTGCCAGCAGCAGAGACCAATCTGGGACCCAGTACTTC
CASSRDQSGTQYF
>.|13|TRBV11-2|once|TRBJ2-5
TGTGCCAGCAGCTTTAACAGCCAAGAGACCCAGTACTTC
CASSFNSQETQYF
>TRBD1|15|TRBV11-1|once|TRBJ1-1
TGTGCCAGCAACTTCCCGGGGACAGGGGGCACTGAAGCTTTCTTT
CASNFPGTGGTEAFF
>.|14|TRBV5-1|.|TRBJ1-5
TGCGCCAGCGGCTTGTTGGCGGGGGATCAGCCCCAGCATTTT
CASGLLAGDQPQHF
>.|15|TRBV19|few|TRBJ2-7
TGTGCCAGTAGTCTATCGTTTACAGGGCCGTTGGAGCAGTACTTC
CASSLSFTGPLEQYF
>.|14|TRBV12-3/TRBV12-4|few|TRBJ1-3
TGTGCCAGCAGAATTACAGGGACTGGAAACACCATATATTTT
CASRITGTGNTIYF
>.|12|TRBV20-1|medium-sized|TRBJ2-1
TGCAGTGCTAGAGCCGGGGGCAATGAGCAGTTCTTC
CSARAGGNEQFF
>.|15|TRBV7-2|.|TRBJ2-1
TGTGCCAGCAGCCCGGGACAAGGGTCCTACAATGAGCAGTTCTTC
CASSPGQGSYNEQFF
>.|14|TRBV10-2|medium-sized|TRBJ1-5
TGCGCCAGTAGGGGGGCAGGGCGCAATCAGCCCCAGCATTTT
CASRGAGRNQPQHF